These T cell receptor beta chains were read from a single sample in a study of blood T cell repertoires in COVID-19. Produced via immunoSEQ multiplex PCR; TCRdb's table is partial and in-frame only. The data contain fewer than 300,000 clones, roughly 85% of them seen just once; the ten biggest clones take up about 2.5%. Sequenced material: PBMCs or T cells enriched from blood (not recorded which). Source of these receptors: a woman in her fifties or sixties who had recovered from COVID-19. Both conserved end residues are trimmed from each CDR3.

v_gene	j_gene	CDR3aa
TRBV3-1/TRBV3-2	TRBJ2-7	ASSNGVVTYEQY
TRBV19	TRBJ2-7	ASSSSGSDEQY
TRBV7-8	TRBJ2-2	ASSLAVPVTENTGELF
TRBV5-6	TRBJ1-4	ASSLSQGSTNEKLF
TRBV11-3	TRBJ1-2	ASSRSGDGDGYT
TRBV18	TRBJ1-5	ASSPLGANQPQH
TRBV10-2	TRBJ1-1	ASSRSRGNTEAF
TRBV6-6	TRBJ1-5	ASSPETQGFSNQPQH
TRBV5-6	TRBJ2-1	ASSRLAGGPNEQF
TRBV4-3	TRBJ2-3	ASSQEPSGSPDTQY
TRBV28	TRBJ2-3	ASSLGLNTDTQY
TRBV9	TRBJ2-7	ASSDGTGVDEQY
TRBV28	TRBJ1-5	ASTKRTGSDQPQH
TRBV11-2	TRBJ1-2	ASSQGLANGYT
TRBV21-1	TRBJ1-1	ASTTPGQGAYTEAF
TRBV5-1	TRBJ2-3	ASSPESGDTQY
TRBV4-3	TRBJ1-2	ASSHSSIPHGYGYT
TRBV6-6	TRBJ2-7	ASRRLAESYEQY
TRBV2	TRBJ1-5	ASSLVGRDGPQH
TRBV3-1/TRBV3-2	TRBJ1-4	ASSQDGRGRTNEKLF
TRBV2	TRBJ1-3	ASSDNFSGNTIY
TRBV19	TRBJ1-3	ASSMGRGTGNTIY
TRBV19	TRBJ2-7	ASSLHAGTGAFSYEQY
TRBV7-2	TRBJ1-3	ASSLATGPGNTIY
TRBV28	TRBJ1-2	AASQGPYGYT
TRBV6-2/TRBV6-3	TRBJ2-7	ASSYSLLAGVSSYEQY
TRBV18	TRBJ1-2	ASSPAGTRNGYT
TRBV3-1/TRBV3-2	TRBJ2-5	ASSHSGVSKKTQY
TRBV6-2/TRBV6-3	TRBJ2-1	ASSSLAGPHYNEQF
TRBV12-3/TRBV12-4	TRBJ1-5	ASSLGLFQPQH
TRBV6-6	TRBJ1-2	ASSYGQAGMGYT
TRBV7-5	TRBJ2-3	ARSTGLAGGPTDTQY
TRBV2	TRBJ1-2	ASSVLQGGGYT
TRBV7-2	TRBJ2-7	ASSLRSGFTYEQY
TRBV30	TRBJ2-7	AWSNGRAFSYEQY
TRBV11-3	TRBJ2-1	ASSASGGEIGEQF
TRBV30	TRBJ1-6	AWSTPRHFNNSPLH
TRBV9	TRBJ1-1	ASSPNTMNTEAF
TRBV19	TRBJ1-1	ASSIVSQGNTEAF
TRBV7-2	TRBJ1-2	ASTLERTYYGYT
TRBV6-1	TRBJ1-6	ASSVRSSYNSPLH
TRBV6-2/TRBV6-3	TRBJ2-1	ASSYMGLAGDFPNEQF
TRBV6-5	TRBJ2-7	ASSYNGHSVYEQY
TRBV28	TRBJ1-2	ASSKNRAGVLGYT
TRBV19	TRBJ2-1	ASSHLQDVTYNEQF
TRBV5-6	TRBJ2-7	ASSLTGDTYEQY
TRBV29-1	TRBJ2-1	SVEGDRGNEQF
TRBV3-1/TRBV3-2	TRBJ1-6	ASSQDRGTGYDSPLH
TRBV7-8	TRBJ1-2	ASSPAGEYGYT
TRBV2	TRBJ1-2	ASSETGTNYGYT
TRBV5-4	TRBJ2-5	ASRNQAKSQETQY
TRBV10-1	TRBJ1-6	ASSRHRNDSPLH
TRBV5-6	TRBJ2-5	ASSLVGSGRETQY
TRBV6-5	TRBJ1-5	ASKLVRGSNQPQH
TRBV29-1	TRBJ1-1	SVAGTGLYTEAF